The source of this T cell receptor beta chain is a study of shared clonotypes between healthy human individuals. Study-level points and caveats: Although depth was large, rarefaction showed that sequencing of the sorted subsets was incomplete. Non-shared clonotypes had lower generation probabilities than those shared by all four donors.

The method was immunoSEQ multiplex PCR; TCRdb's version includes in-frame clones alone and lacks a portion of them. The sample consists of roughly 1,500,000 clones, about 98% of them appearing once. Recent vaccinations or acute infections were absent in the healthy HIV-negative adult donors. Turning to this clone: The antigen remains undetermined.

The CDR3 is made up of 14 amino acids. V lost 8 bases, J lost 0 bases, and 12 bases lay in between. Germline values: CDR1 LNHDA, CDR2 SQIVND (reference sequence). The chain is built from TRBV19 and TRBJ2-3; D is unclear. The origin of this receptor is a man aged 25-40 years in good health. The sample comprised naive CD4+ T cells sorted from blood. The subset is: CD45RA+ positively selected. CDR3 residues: CASGITPSTDTQYF. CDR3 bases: TGTGCCAGTGGGATAACCCCTAGCACAGATACGCAGTATTTT.